These T cell receptor beta chains were read from a single sample in a study of blood T cell repertoires in COVID-19. Clones were read by immunoSEQ multiplex PCR, and TCRdb kept only the in-frame ones, dropping some. The table has over 75,000 clones, around four fifths seen once. The sequenced sample was peripheral blood. These receptors were collected from a human donor in a cohort sampled during active COVID-19. Both conserved end residues are part of each CDR3. A D gene is named only where the DNA matches it firmly. A row's size may be missing; if present it is once, few, many or a size class.

TRBV11-3	TRBD1	once	TRBJ2-1	CASSLERGTGKEFF	TGTGCCAGCAGCTTAGAGCGTGGGACAGGGAAGGAGTTCTTC
TRBV28	-	-	TRBJ1-6	CASSRDPYNSPLHF	TGTGCCAGCAGTCGGGATCCCTATAATTCACCCCTCCACTTT
TRBV29-1	-	-	TRBJ1-1	CSSREGDTEAFF	TGCAGCTCTAGAGAGGGGGACACTGAAGCTTTCTTT
TRBV12-3/TRBV12-4	TRBD1	-	TRBJ2-7	CASSLDRLNEQYF	TGTGCCAGCAGCCTGGACAGGTTAAACGAGCAGTACTTC
TRBV18	-	-	TRBJ2-5	CASSPFGQQETQYF	TGTGCCAGCTCACCGTTCGGACAGCAAGAGACCCAGTACTTC
TRBV3-1/TRBV3-2	-	-	TRBJ2-3	CASSQTGANTDTQYF	TGTGCCAGCAGCCAGACAGGTGCCAACACAGATACGCAGTATTTT
TRBV28	-	-	TRBJ1-1	CASRSTGIREAFF	TGTGCCAGCAGATCTACAGGGATAAGGGAAGCTTTCTTT
TRBV9	TRBD1	-	TRBJ2-7	CASSVDGQGSYEQYF	TGTGCCAGCAGCGTAGATGGACAGGGCTCCTACGAGCAGTACTTC
TRBV14	TRBD1	many	TRBJ2-2	CASSQTRDRGTGELFF	TGTGCCAGCAGCCAAACGCGGGACAGGGGGACCGGGGAGCTGTTTTTT
TRBV19	TRBD1	-	TRBJ1-6	CASSIEGTVSYNSPLHF	TGTGCCAGTAGTATAGAGGGGACAGTCTCCTATAATTCACCCCTCCACTTT
TRBV19	TRBD2	-	TRBJ2-7	CASSKASGSYEQYF	TGTGCCAGTAGTAAGGCTAGCGGGAGTTACGAGCAGTACTTC
TRBV29-1	TRBD1	-	TRBJ2-1	CSVDRDRGGEQFF	TGCAGCGTTGACCGGGACAGGGGTGGCGAGCAGTTCTTC
TRBV6-6	-	-	TRBJ1-6	CASTPGQISYNSPLHF	TGTGCCAGCACCCCGGGACAAATATCCTATAATTCACCCCTCCACTTT
TRBV19	TRBD1	-	TRBJ1-6	CASSSRTGGSSYNSPLHF	TGTGCCAGTAGTTCCCGGACAGGGGGTAGCTCCTATAATTCACCCCTCCACTTT
TRBV28	-	-	TRBJ1-3	CASIRSSGNTIYF	TGTGCCAGCATCAGGTCCTCTGGAAACACCATATATTTT
TRBV14	TRBD1	-	TRBJ2-3	CASSEGTGWLTQYF	TGTGCCAGCAGCGAAGGGACAGGGTGGTTGACGCAGTATTTT
TRBV7-9	TRBD2	-	TRBJ2-7	CASSFSSGGYEQYF	TGTGCCAGCAGCTTTTCTAGCGGGGGCTACGAGCAGTACTTC
TRBV5-1	-	-	TRBJ2-3	CASSLGQTSTDTQYF	TGCGCCAGCAGCTTGGGACAGACTAGCACAGATACGCAGTATTTT
TRBV12-3/TRBV12-4	TRBD1	-	TRBJ2-5	CASNSQGRETQYF	TGTGCCAGCAACTCACAGGGGCGGGAGACCCAGTACTTC
TRBV6-1	TRBD1	-	TRBJ2-5	CASSDLGQGGETQYF	TGTGCCAGCAGTGATTTGGGACAGGGGGGAGAGACCCAGTACTTC
TRBV27	-	-	TRBJ2-2	CATEKNTGELFF	TGTGCCACCGAGAAGAACACCGGGGAGCTGTTTTTT
TRBV10-2	TRBD1	-	TRBJ1-5	CASSTDRGGNQPQHF	TGCGCCAGCAGTACTGACAGGGGAGGGAATCAGCCCCAGCATTTT
TRBV6-6	-	-	TRBJ1-1	CASRLGSNTEAFF	TGTGCCAGCAGGCTAGGATCCAACACTGAAGCTTTCTTT
TRBV5-8	TRBD1	-	TRBJ1-2	CASSLQTGLGYTF	TGTGCCAGCAGCTTACAGACAGGGCTTGGCTACACCTTC